This T cell receptor (beta chain) emerged from a study of OX40 agonist ivuxolimab in advanced cancers. For the study at large: Dose-escalation subjects each had hepatocellular carcinoma, melanoma, renal cell or head and neck cancer.

Sequencing was performed with immunoSEQ multiplex PCR; in TCRdb, only in-frame clones are kept and a portion is missing. The table lists more than 30,000 clones, 88% of them singletons, with less than 5% in the top ten. Enrollment shut out patients with autoimmune disease history or systemic immunosuppression. CDR1 SGHTS and CDR2 YDEGEE come from the germline V gene. V trimming: 6 bases; J trimming: 6 bases; junction bases outside the gene matches: 14. This CDR3 contains 16 residues. This sample comprised CD4+ or CD8+ T cells sorted from blood, obtained in a trial of the OX40 agonist ivuxolimab. V usage is TRBV5-8 and J usage is TRBJ2-2, with 7 bases aligning to TRBD1. This receptor was obtained from an adult with an advanced solid tumor such as melanoma, head and neck, liver or kidney cancer. DNA for the CDR3: TGTGCCAGCACCACCGACAGGGTTAGATGGGCCGGGGAGCTGTTTTTT. Amino acids: CASTTDRVRWAGELFF.